The source of this T cell receptor (beta chain) is a study of blood T cell repertoires in COVID-19. In the study's own analysis: Estimation of nucleated cell counts relied on the amplification of reference gene primers. Some clones are missing from TCRdb's copy, which holds only in-frame ones; the method was immunoSEQ multiplex PCR. V, J and clone size derive from that table, while D and trimming were established from the DNA sequence. The profile shows 150,000 to 200,000 clones, under 90% of them singletons. The sequenced material came from peripheral blood. This clonotype was obtained from a woman in her 70s with COVID-19, enrolled during active disease.

CDR3 loop: CASSQDSFGGTEAFF. Here the CDR3 DNA reads TGTGCCAGCAGCCAAGACAGTTTTGGGGGGACTGAAGCTTTCTTT. V and J are TRBV3-1 (or the pseudogene TRBV3-2) and TRBJ1-1; TRBD1 is a possible D gene (5 bases). The CDR3 contains 15 residues. Trimming removed 0 bases at V and 5 bases at J, with 13 bases between. Germline V gene data show CDR1 as LGHDT and CDR2 as YNNKEL (reference sequence).